The present T cell receptor (beta chain) was sequenced within a study of blood T cell repertoires in COVID-19. Turning to the study itself: Sites in the United States, Italy and Spain provided acute and convalescent COVID-19 samples. PBMCs, B-cell-depleted T cells, or T cells were the source of the cDNA or gDNA that made up the material.

Germline V gene lookup returns CDR1 SGDLS and CDR2 YYNGEE. The V end lost 4 bases, the J end lost 10 bases, and 15 bases lay between the germline ends. This CDR3 is built from 14 residues. Authors' data handling: Amplification of reference gene primers was used by the study to estimate nucleated cell counts. Generated by immunoSEQ multiplex PCR, the TCRdb table keeps only in-frame clones and is missing some. V, J and clone size are taken as reported in that table, and D and trimming were inferred from the DNA itself. The sample lists about 160,000 clones, approximately 80% occurring once. The J gene is TRBJ1-6, the V gene TRBV9, with D tentatively TRBD1 (6 bases). Sequencing was carried out using peripheral blood. This sequence was found in an elderly woman with acute or convalescent COVID-19. The CDR3 sequence is CASSTKGEGSPLHF. The CDR3 bases are TGTGCCAGCAGCACTAAGGGGGAAGGGTCACCCCTCCACTTT.